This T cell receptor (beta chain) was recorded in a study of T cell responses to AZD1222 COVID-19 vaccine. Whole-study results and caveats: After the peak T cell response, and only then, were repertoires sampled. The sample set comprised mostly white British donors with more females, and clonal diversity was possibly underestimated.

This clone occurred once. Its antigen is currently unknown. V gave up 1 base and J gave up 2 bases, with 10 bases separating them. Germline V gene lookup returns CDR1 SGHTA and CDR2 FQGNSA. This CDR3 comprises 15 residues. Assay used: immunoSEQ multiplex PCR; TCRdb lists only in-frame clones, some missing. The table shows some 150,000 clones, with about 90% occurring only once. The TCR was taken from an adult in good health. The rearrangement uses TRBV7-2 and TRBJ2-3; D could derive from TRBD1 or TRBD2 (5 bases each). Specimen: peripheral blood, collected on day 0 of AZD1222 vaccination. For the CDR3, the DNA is TGTGCCAGCAGCTTAGGGGGACCCCCCACAGATACGCAGTATTTT. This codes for CASSLGGPPTDTQYF.